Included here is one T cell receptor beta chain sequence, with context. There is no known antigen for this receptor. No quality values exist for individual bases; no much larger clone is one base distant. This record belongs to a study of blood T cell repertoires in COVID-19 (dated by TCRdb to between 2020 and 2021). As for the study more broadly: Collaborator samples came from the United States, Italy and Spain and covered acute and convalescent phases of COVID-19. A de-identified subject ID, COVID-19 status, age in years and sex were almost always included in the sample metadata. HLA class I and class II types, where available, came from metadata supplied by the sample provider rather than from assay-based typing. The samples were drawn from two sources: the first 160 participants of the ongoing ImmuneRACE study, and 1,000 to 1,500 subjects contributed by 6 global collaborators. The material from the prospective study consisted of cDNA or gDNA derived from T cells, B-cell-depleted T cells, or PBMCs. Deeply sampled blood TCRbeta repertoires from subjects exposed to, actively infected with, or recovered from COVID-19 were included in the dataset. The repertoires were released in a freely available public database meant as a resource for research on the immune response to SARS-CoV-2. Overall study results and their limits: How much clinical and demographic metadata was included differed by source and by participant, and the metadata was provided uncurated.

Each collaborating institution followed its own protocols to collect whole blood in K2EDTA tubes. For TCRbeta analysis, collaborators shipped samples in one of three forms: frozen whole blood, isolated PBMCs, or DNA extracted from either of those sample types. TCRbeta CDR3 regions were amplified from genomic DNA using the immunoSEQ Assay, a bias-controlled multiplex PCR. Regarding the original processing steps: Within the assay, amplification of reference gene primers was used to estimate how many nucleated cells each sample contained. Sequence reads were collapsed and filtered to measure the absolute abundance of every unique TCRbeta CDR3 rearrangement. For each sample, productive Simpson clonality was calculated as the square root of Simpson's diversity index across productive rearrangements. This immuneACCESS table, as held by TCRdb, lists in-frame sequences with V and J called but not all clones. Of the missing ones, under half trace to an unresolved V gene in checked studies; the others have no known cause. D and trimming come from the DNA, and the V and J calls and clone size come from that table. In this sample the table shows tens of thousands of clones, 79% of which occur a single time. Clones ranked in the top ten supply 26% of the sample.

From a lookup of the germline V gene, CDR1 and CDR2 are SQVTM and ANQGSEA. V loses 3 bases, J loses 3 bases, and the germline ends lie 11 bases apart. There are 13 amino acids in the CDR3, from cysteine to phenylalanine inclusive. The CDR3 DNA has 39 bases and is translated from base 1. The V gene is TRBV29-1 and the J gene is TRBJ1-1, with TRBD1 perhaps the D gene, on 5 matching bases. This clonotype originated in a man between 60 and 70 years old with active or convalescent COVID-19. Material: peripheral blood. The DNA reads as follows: TGCAGCGTTGACTCGACAGAACACACTGAAGCTTTCTTT. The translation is CSVDSTEHTEAFF.